Detailed here is one T cell receptor beta chain. Its binding antigen is unknown. The sample holds no much larger clone one base away, and base qualities are not on file. The cohort included 29 patients with locally advanced or metastatic urothelial carcinoma who were treated at Memorial Sloan Kettering on a trial protocol. Peripheral blood mononuclear cells were collected from each patient pretreatment and during treatment, giving between 1 and 8 total time points per patient. The Qiagen DNeasy Blood extraction kit was used to purify genomic DNA from total PBMCs and tumor samples. Collected pretreatment and during treatment, PBMCs were isolated and stored as previously described. V is clipped by 1 base and J by 5 bases, and the sequence between their germline boundaries is 9 bases long. Its CDR3 holds 14 amino acids, cysteine through phenylalanine. Just CDR3 DNA is preserved here, 42 bases in frame from base 1. CDR1 SGHAT and CDR2 FQDESV were looked up in the germline V gene (reference sequence).

This entry belongs to a study of PD-L1 blockade in urothelial cancer (dated by TCRdb to about 2017). Some background on the complete study: Therapy was started in the mid-2010s for all patients, and atezolizumab 1,200 mg was administered intravenously every 3 weeks. About 85% of the roughly 29 patients were males with bladder-origin urothelial cancer, and about 60% of the roughly 30 reported a prior smoking history. Patients had an ECOG performance status of 0 or 1 and had received between 0 and 3 prior chemotherapy regimens. Blood samples were analyzed at 3 weeks after treatment start (second dose) and at 6 weeks after treatment start. Blood samples gave median yields of 141,255 T cells and 65,000 to 85,000 unique TCRs, along with a median clonality of around 0.08. The study was an exploratory multi-omic analysis of somatic, immune and clinical correlates of response to PD-L1 blockade with atezolizumab in urothelial cancer. Pretreatment tumor samples, along with matched peripheral blood collected serially before and after atezolizumab treatment, underwent TCR sequencing. Durable clinical benefit was defined as progression-free survival longer than 6 months, and TCR features were also tested against progression-free and overall survival. In the same patients who had TCR sequencing, pretreatment tumors also underwent whole exome sequencing and RNA sequencing. Durable clinical benefit was achieved by nine patients and was not achieved by 20 patients. Pretreatment blood TCR-seq was available for about 28 patients, at least one posttreatment blood collection was obtained for around 24 patients, and tumor TCR-seq was available for around 24 patients.

Here is what the overall study found, with its caveats: Improved progression-free and overall survival was associated with having pretreatment peripheral blood TCR clonality below the median. At 3 weeks after the start of treatment, tumor-associated TCR clones in peripheral blood had expanded more in patients with durable benefit (n ≈ 22, p = 0.022). Because the sample size was small (n ≈ 29) and many exploratory analyses were performed, the results are intended to be hypothesis-generating.

To estimate absolute template abundance from read counts, synthetic TCR analog templates were spiked into each PCR. Using the immunoSEQ assay, TCRbeta CDR3 regions were amplified from genomic DNA with bias-controlled V and J gene primers. Rearranged TCRbeta segments were sequenced at approximately 20X coverage. In the authors' own workflow: Clustering was used to correct sequencing errors, and CDR3s were annotated against IMGT so that V, D and J genes could be assigned. Downstream analyses used only productive TCRbeta rearrangements, leaving out any out-of-frame or stop-codon sequences. To compute clonality, Shannon entropy was normalized by the log of the number of unique productive sequences and then subtracted from one. Fisher's exact test with Benjamini-Hochberg correction, using a cutoff of adjusted p below 0.01, was how clones that differed between time points or between blood and tumor were identified. This is the immuneACCESS table as TCRdb keeps it, with only in-frame sequences that have V and J called. A part of the clones is gone; compared with another copy, unresolved V genes explain less than half, and the rest is unexplained. Clone size and the V and J calls come from that table; the DNA yielded D and trimming. The table for this sample lists around 26,000 clones; about 86% of them were counted only once. The ten most abundant clones make up approximately 30% of the sample.

Material: PBMCs, obtained around atezolizumab (anti-PD-L1) treatment. This receptor was taken from a man in his 60s with urothelial cancer. The sequence is built from TRBV11-1 and TRBJ2-1; the D gene is unclear. The CDR3 protein is CASSLVEKHNEQFF. The DNA sequence reads TGTGCCAGCAGCTTAGTAGAAAAGCACAATGAGCAGTTCTTC.